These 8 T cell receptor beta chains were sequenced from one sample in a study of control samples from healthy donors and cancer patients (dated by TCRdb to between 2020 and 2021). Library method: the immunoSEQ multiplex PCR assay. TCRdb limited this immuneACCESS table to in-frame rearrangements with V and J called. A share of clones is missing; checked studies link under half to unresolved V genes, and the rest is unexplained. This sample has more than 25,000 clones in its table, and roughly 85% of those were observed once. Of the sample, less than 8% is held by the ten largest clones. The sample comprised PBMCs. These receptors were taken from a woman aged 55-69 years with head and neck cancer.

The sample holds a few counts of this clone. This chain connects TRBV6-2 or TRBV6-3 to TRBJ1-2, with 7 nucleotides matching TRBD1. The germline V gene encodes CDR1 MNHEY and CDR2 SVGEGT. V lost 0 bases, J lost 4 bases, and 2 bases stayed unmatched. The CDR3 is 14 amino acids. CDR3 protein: CASSYSYRGYGYTF. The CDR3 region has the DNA TGTGCCAGCAGTTACTCTTACAGGGGCTATGGCTACACCTTC.

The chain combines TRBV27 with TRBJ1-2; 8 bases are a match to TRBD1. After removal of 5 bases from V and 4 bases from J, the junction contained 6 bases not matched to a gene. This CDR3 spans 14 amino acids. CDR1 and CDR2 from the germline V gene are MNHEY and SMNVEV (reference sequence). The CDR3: CASSPSGGGYGYTF. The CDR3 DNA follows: TGTGCCAGCAGTCCATCAGGGGGCGGCTATGGCTACACCTTC.

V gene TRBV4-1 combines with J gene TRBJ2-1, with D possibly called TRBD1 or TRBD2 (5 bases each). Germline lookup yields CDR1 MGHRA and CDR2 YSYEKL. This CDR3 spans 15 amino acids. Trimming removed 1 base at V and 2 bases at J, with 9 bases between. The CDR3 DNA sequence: TGCGCCAGCAGCCAAGCCGGGACCACCTACAATGAGCAGTTCTTC. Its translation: CASSQAGTTYNEQFF.

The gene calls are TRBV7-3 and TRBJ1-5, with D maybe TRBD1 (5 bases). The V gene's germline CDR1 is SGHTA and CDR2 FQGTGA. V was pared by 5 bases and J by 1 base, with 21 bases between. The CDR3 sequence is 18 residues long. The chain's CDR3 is CASSAGTRAGRSNQPQHF. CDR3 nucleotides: TGTGCCAGCAGCGCCGGGACTCGCGCTGGGAGAAGCAATCAGCCCCAGCATTTT.

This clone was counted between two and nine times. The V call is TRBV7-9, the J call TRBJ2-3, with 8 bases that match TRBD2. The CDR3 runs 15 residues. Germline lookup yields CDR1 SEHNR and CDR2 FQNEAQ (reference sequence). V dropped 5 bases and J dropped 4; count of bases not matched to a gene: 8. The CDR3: CASSDGTSDADTQYF. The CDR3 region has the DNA TGTGCCAGCAGCGACGGGACTAGTGACGCAGATACGCAGTATTTT.

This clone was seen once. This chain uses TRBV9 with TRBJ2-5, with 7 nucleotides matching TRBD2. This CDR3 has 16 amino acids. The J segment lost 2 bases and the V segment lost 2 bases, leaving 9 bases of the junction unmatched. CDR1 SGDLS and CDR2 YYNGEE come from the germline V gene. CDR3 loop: CASSVTGTTKQETQYF. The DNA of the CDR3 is TGTGCCAGCAGCGTTACCGGGACTACAAAACAAGAGACCCAGTACTTC.

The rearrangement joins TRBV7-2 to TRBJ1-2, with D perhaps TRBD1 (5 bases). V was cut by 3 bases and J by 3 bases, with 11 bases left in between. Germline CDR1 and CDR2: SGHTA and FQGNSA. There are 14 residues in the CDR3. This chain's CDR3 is CASSLKPGYYGYTF. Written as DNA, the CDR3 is TGTGCCAGCAGCTTGAAGCCAGGGTACTATGGCTACACCTTC.

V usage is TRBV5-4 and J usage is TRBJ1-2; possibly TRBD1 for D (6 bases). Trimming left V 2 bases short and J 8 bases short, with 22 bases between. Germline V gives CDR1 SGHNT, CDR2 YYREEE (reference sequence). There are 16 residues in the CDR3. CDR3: CASSLQGRDTTGGYTF. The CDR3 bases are TGTGCCAGCAGCTTACAGGGCCGGGACACGACTGGGGGCTACACCTTC. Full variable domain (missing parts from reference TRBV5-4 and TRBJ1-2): ETGVTQSPTHLIKTRGQQVTLRCSSQSGHNTVSWYQQALGQGPQFIFQYYREEENGRGNFPPRFSGLQFPNYSSELNVNALELDDSALYLCASSLQGRDTTGGYTFGSGTRLTVV.